Shown below are 23 T cell receptor beta chains from a single sample sequenced in a study of T-cell reconstitution after alpha-beta-depleted transplantation in children. Library preparation (for TCRbeta) was performed with unique molecular identifiers. TCRdb used MiXCR to reprocess the PCR reads, holding one entry per CDR3 protein. The table records 250,000 to 300,000 distinct CDR3 sequences, approximately 7.3% of them present only once. Study results and caveats: Diversity and T-cell counts at one year after transplant derived mostly from new T cells.

Their specific antigens are unknown. Source: peripheral blood, taken 360 days after TCRalphabeta/CD19-depleted stem cell transplant. These TCRs come from a female patient aged 2-9 years who had a stem cell transplant for Fanconi anemia, so the T cells may come from the graft donor.

The chain carries TRBV6-5 and TRBJ1-3; D unclear. The V gene's germline CDR1 is MNHEY and CDR2 SVGAGI. This CDR3 region has 17 residues. Trimming stripped 0 bases from V and 0 bases from J, with 12 bases between. In DNA form, the CDR3 reads TGTGCCAGCAGTTACTCCCTTCGAACAACCTCTGGAAACACCATATATTTT. This gives the protein CASSYSLRTTSGNTIYF.

DNA of the CDR3: TGTGCCACCAGCAGACTTGGGGACAGGGGTAGCTACACCTTC. As protein: CATSRLGDRGSYTF. This chain connects TRBV15 to TRBJ1-2; TRBD1 agrees at 10 bases. Looked up from germline, CDR1 is LNHNV and CDR2 is YYDKDF (reference sequence). The CDR3 totals 14 residues. J gave up 9 bases and V 2 bases, and 6 bases lay outside the gene matches.

This clonotype showed up many times. The chain recombines TRBV18 with TRBJ1-5, with D unclear. Trimming took 2 bases from V and 5 from J, leaving 7 bases between them. Germline CDR1 and CDR2: KGHSH and LQKENI. There are 13 residues in the CDR3. The CDR3 sequence: CASSPAGDQPQHF. CDR3 in DNA: TGTGCCAGCTCACCAGCGGGTGATCAGCCCCAGCATTTT.

This clonotype is medium-sized. V and J are TRBV12-3 or TRBV12-4 and TRBJ2-2, with TRBD2 identical over 12 bases. V lost 6 bases and J lost 4; bases outside the gene matches: 9. The CDR3 is 17 amino acids. This CDR3 reads CASRETSGRLATGELFF. CDR3 coding DNA: TGTGCCAGCAGGGAGACTAGCGGGAGACTGGCCACCGGGGAGCTGTTTTTT.

This chain joins TRBV14 and TRBJ2-1; D is ambiguous. The CDR3 is 15 residues long. Trimming removed 0 bases from V and 3 bases from J, with 9 bases in between. CDR1 SGHDN and CDR2 FVKESK come from the germline V gene. CDR3 loop: CASSQDQDFYNEQFF. In nucleotides, the CDR3 is TGTGCCAGCAGCCAAGATCAGGATTTCTACAATGAGCAGTTCTTC.

This clonotype was picked up a small number of times. The chain uses TRBV5-1 and TRBJ1-6; 10 nucleotides align to TRBD1. CDR1 SGHRS and CDR2 YFSETQ come from the germline V gene. The CDR3 covers 16 residues. V dropped 6 bases and J dropped 7; count of bases not matched to a gene: 10. The CDR3 DNA reads TGCGCCAGCACCGAATATCCGGGACAGGGGAATTCACCCCTCCACTTT. Residues: CASTEYPGQGNSPLHF.

This clonotype came up many times. This sequence joins TRBV27 and TRBJ2-3, with 7 nucleotides matching TRBD1. The junction had 12 bases not matched to a gene; V was cut back by 5 bases and J by 7 bases. The length of the CDR3 is 15 residues. Germline V CDR1 and CDR2: MNHEY, SMNVEV (reference sequence). The CDR3 reads CASSDRAKLHNTQYF. The CDR3 nucleotides read TGTGCCAGCAGTGACAGGGCGAAATTGCACAATACGCAGTATTTT.

This clonotype was observed a few times. The chain combines TRBV6-1 with TRBJ2-5; tentatively, D is TRBD1 or TRBD2 (5 bases each). The CDR3 runs to 16 residues. Germline V gene lookup returns CDR1 MNHNS and CDR2 SASEGT. V was shortened by 6 bases and J by 5 bases, with 22 bases between the two germline ends. The CDR3 loop reads CASRKLPGRRSETQYF. The CDR3 DNA reads TGTGCCAGCAGAAAACTACCGGGACGAAGGTCTGAGACCCAGTACTTC.

This clonotype was found many times. This rearrangement joins TRBV20-1 to TRBJ1-2, with no clear D. Germline CDR1 reads DFQATT; CDR2 reads SNEGSKA (reference sequence). Trimming removed 2 bases at V and 2 bases at J, with 3 bases between. This CDR3 comprises 11 residues. The CDR3 DNA reads TGCAGTGCTAGACAAAACTATGGCTACACCTTC. This codes for CSARQNYGYTF.

This clonotype was seen at least ten times. V usage is TRBV7-8 and J usage is TRBJ2-5; a possible D gene is TRBD2 (6 bases). V lost 6 bases to trimming and J lost 0 bases, with 17 bases between them. The CDR3 loop spans 16 amino acids. The germline gives CDR1 SGHVS, CDR2 FQNEAQ. Here the CDR3 DNA reads TGTGCCAGCAGATCCCTAGTCGGGACTCACCAAGAGACCCAGTACTTC. It translates to CASRSLVGTHQETQYF.

This clonotype has ten or more counts. V usage is TRBV20-1 and J usage is TRBJ1-4, with D possibly being TRBD1 (6 bases). The CDR3 extends over 14 amino acids. Trimming left V 5 bases short and J 1 base short, with 11 bases between. From germline, CDR1 is DFQATT and CDR2 SNEGSKA (reference sequence). The CDR3 nucleotides read TGCAGTGCTGGCAGGGGCGTAACTAATGAAAAACTGTTTTTT. Translated, it gives CSAGRGVTNEKLFF.

This clonotype was counted only a few times. V gene TRBV4-2 combines with J gene TRBJ1-2; no clear D gene. Germline V CDR1 and CDR2: LGHNA, YNFKEQ. This CDR3 has 15 residues. V dropped 0 bases and J dropped 4 bases, with 12 bases sitting between them. CDR3: CASSQDFRGFYGYTF. Here the CDR3 DNA reads TGTGCCAGCAGCCAAGATTTCAGAGGATTCTATGGCTACACCTTC.

In its sample, this clonotype was seen many times. This rearrangement joins TRBV7-3 to TRBJ2-3; 7 bases line up with TRBD2. Germline assignment: CDR1 SGHTA and CDR2 FQGTGA. The V segment lost 4 bases and the J segment 7 bases; nucleotides outside the gene matches: 8. The CDR3 has 14 residues. CDR3 loop: CASSSRGGGYTQYF. In DNA form, the CDR3 reads TGTGCCAGCAGCTCGAGAGGCGGGGGATATACGCAGTATTTT.

This clonotype was observed a handful of times. This sequence joins TRBV28 and TRBJ2-3; D unresolved. The CDR3 is 15 amino acids. Trimming stripped 3 bases from V and 2 bases from J, with 12 bases between. Germline CDR1 reads MDHEN; CDR2 reads SYDVKM. Here the CDR3 DNA reads TGTGCCAGCAGTTTTAATGGCGGTCTCACAGATACGCAGTATTTT. It encodes CASSFNGGLTDTQYF.

This clonotype was seen at least ten times. V gene TRBV7-2 combines with J gene TRBJ2-2; possible D gene TRBD1, 6 bases. The CDR3 consists of 15 residues. Germline V CDR1 and CDR2: SGHTA, FQGNSA. Between the trimmed V and J ends, which lost 2 bases and 1 base, there was a span of 8 bases. The CDR3 sequence: CASSLTGKNTGELFF. The CDR3 DNA reads as TGTGCCAGCAGCTTAACAGGGAAGAACACCGGGGAGCTGTTTTTT.

The rearrangement joins TRBV5-1 to TRBJ1-2; the D is unclear. CDR1 is SGHRS, CDR2 YFSETQ, per germline. The CDR3 spans 12 residues. Deletions cut 2 bases from V and 6 bases from J, with 8 bases between. CDR3 DNA: TGCGCCAGCAGCTTCGTCGGGGATGGCTACACCTTC. Protein sequence: CASSFVGDGYTF.

This clonotype was recorded many times. This chain joins TRBV6-4 and TRBJ2-2, with 7 bases aligning to TRBD2. The CDR3 extends over 14 amino acids. Unmatched junction bases numbered 3, after V lost 4 bases and J lost 4 bases. CDR1 and CDR2 (germline): MRHNA, SNTAGT. CDR3 loop: CASSAGGGTGELFF. In DNA form, the CDR3 reads TGTGCCAGCAGTGCGGGAGGAGGCACCGGGGAGCTGTTTTTT.

This clonotype has a handful of counts. The chain is built from TRBV20-1 and TRBJ2-7, with D perhaps TRBD1 or TRBD2 (5 bases each). CDR3 length: 14 residues. The V end lost 5 bases, the J end lost 3 bases, and 17 bases lay between the germline ends. Germline CDR1 reads DFQATT; CDR2 reads SNEGSKA (reference sequence). Here the CDR3 reads CSASDGTKLYEQYF. The DNA for the CDR3 is TGCAGTGCTTCTGACGGGACGAAGCTCTACGAGCAGTACTTC.

This clonotype was seen at least ten times. The junction does not match germline at one end; this may be a read error. The V and J genes are TRBV29-1 and TRBJ2-3, with D tentatively TRBD1 (5 bases). The CDR3 has 13 amino acids. Germline CDR1 and CDR2: SQVTM and ANQGSEA. Here the CDR3 DNA reads TGCAGCGTGGAAGGGGTAATGGGGGATACGCAGTATTTT. Translated: CSVEGVMGDTQYF.

This clonotype was detected many times. The rearrangement links TRBV10-3 to TRBJ2-1, with D possibly matching TRBD2 (5 bases). The CDR3 has 15 amino acids. V was cut by 6 bases and J by 0 bases, with 12 bases left in between. Germline V CDR1 and CDR2: ENHRY, SYGVKD. The CDR3 DNA is TGTGCCATCAGGCCGATACTAGGCTCCTACAATGAGCAGTTCTTC. Translated: CAIRPILGSYNEQFF.

This clonotype appeared a few times. The J gene is TRBJ2-7, the V gene TRBV27, with a tentative D call TRBD1 (6 bases). V lost 3 bases and J 0 bases, leaving 18 bases between the germline ends. The CDR3 extends over 17 amino acids. Germline loops: CDR1 MNHEY, CDR2 SMNVEV (reference sequence). The chain's CDR3 is CASSFSARQGSSYEQYF. The DNA of the CDR3 is TGTGCCAGCAGTTTCTCGGCCCGGCAGGGGAGCTCCTACGAGCAGTACTTC.

This clonotype was picked up a small number of times. The chain carries TRBV18 and TRBJ1-1; no clear D gene. CDR3 length equals 15 residues. The germline gives CDR1 KGHSH, CDR2 LQKENI. Trimming shortened V by 1 base and J by 1 base, and 10 bases separated the two germline ends. The CDR3 coding sequence is TGTGCCAGCTCACCACAACAGTTTACGAACACTGAAGCTTTCTTT. Protein: CASSPQQFTNTEAFF.

CDR3 protein: CASSLDPYEPSSSLLADTQYF. CDR3 DNA sequence: TGTGCCAGCAGCTTAGACCCCTATGAACCCTCCTCATCATTGTTAGCAGATACGCAGTATTTT. V is TRBV11-1 and J is TRBJ2-3, with D unclear. Germline V CDR1 and CDR2: SGHAT, FQDESV (reference sequence). V lost 1 base to trimming and J lost 4 bases, with 30 bases between them. CDR3 size: 21 residues.